Listed below are T cell receptor beta chains from one sample, sequenced in a study of T cell responses to AZD1222 COVID-19 vaccine. Libraries were prepared by immunoSEQ multiplex PCR; TCRdb keeps only in-frame clonotypes and omits some of them. The repertoire consists of approximately 110,000 clones, with around 86% occurring once and the leading ten covering roughly 1.2%. Material: peripheral blood, obtained on day 0 of AZD1222 vaccination. Receptors were obtained from an adult in good health. The CDR3 runs from the conserved cysteine through the conserved F or W. D genes are given only for firm matches.

-,TRBJ2-7,TRBV5-4,CASSPSTTQGYEQYF
-,TRBJ1-2,TRBV9,CASSGYLKGGDGYGYTF
-,TRBJ1-2,TRBV4-2,CASSQDQVDGYTF
-,TRBJ1-3,TRBV5-1,CASNQGVGNTIYF
-,TRBJ1-1,TRBV18,CASSPPDPQQAFF
TRBD1,TRBJ1-2,TRBV2,CASRGSRQGATSRYGYTF
TRBD1,TRBJ1-1,TRBV5-1,CASSPGLGQGNTEAFF
TRBD2,TRBJ2-3,TRBV7-2,CASSLPEKRGEADTQYF
-,TRBJ1-2,TRBV10-3,CAISEGFGPPGYTF
TRBD2,TRBJ2-5,TRBV27,CASSSERGGTQYF
-,TRBJ1-2,TRBV5-4,CASSLGLGGYTF
-,TRBJ2-2,TRBV24-1,CATRSTGANTGELFF
-,TRBJ2-2,TRBV5-6,CASSWDTGELFF
-,TRBJ1-5,TRBV9,CASSVAAGYNQPQHF
-,TRBJ1-1,TRBV20-1,CSARDHTEAFF
-,TRBJ1-1,TRBV3-1/TRBV3-2,CASSQGGRGAFF
-,TRBJ1-1,TRBV11-1,CASKNGDLGKAFF
-,TRBJ1-6,TRBV9,CASSVRGTYNSPLHF
-,TRBJ1-6,TRBV5-1,CASSLEQSSSYNSPLHF
-,TRBJ1-1,TRBV6-5,CASIYPGGTEAFF
-,TRBJ1-1,TRBV7-2,CASSLGGTLMNTEAFF
-,TRBJ1-3,TRBV15,CATGGTGGNTIYF
-,TRBJ1-4,TRBV12-2,CASRFLARDSSLVGEKLFF
TRBD2,TRBJ2-1,TRBV6-2/TRBV6-3,CASSFTRLAGLRYNEQFF
TRBD1,TRBJ2-1,TRBV19,CASSAPGQGYHEQFF
-,TRBJ1-1,TRBV10-1,CASSENRPSEAFF
-,TRBJ2-1,TRBV15,CATSRDRTGYEQFF
-,TRBJ2-3,TRBV4-3,CASSQGGLGDTQYF
-,TRBJ1-1,TRBV29-1,CSGGGVNTEAFF
-,TRBJ2-1,TRBV4-2,CASRDNNEQFF
-,TRBJ2-7,TRBV3-1/TRBV3-2,CASSRYRVGYEQYF
-,TRBJ1-2,TRBV18,CASSPPGNSLGGYTF
-,TRBJ1-5,TRBV2,CASSEARVGQPQHF
-,TRBJ1-1,TRBV9,CASSVDGEGGKTEAFF
-,TRBJ1-2,TRBV4-2,CASSQDSVGNYGYTF
TRBD2,TRBJ2-5,TRBV4-1,CASSQDYPAGGLTQYF
TRBD2,TRBJ2-3,TRBV7-9,CASSILAGGLNTQYF
-,TRBJ1-5,TRBV27,CASSLEGRSNQPQHF
TRBD1,TRBJ1-2,TRBV19,CASSIGRDRGGYGYTF
-,TRBJ1-2,TRBV4-1,CASSQTGATYGYTF
TRBD1,TRBJ1-2,TRBV6-1,CASSEGAAGGHGYTF